A single sample gave rise to the 14 T cell receptor delta chains below, sequenced in a study of gamma-delta T cells after stem cell transplantation. TCRdb reprocessed the RT-PCR reads using CATT. This sample has around 1,400 delta-chain clones, with roughly 5.6% found just once. Source material: gamma-delta T cells. These receptors were obtained from a human donor. It is not recorded whose cells these are; they may come from a transplant donor.

This clone has only a few counts. With only one base between it and a far larger clone, this is likely a read error. The chain couples TRDV2 to TRDJ3, with TRDD3 matching over 8 bases. This CDR3 is built from 21 residues. Germline V lookup: CDR1 GEAIGNYY, CDR2 EKD. The trim removed 3 bases at V and 0 bases at J, leaving 15 bases unmatched. CDR3 residues: CACDAVGLLGVNSWDTRQMFF. In DNA form, the CDR3 reads TGTGCCTGTGACGCCGTCGGCTTACTGGGGGTGAACTCCTGGGACACCCGACAGATGTTTTTC.

A few counts support this clone. A far larger clone is just one base off, so this is likely a read error. Other DNA sequences in this sample translate to the same CDR3. This sequence joins TRDV1 and TRDJ1; D gene unclear. The CDR3 spans 19 residues. From germline, CDR1 is TSWWSYY and CDR2 QGS. The DNA for the CDR3 is TGTGCTCTTGGGGAACTAGAGGGGTTACTGACCGATTACACCGACAAACTCATCTTT. Translating gives CALGELEGLLTDYTDKLIF.

This clone turned up a few times. A much larger clonotype is one base distant, so this may be a read error. Other DNA sequences in the sample encode the same CDR3. V gene TRDV1 combines with J gene TRDJ1; 11 bases are shared with TRDD3. The CDR3 has 22 amino acids. Germline loops: CDR1 TSWWSYY, CDR2 QGS. In nucleotides, the CDR3 is TGTGCTCTCGGGGGAGTGCTTCCTAATGGGGGATACGCTAAATGGTACACCGATAAACTCATCTTT. This gives the protein CALGGVLPNGGYAKWYTDKLIF.

A word on this clone: A read error is likely here: a far larger clone is one base away. Other nucleotide sequences from this sample produce the same CDR3. J is TRDJ1 and V is TRDV2; 7 nucleotides match TRDD3. Germline V gene lookup returns CDR1 GEAIGNYY and CDR2 EKD. V lost 0 bases, J lost 0 bases, and 12 bases stayed unmatched. The CDR3 contains 18 residues. The CDR3 is CACDTMVLGATDTDKLIF. The DNA of the CDR3 is TGTGCCTGTGACACCATGGTGCTGGGGGCCACCGACACCGATAAACTCATCTTT.

The table lists this clone with a few counts. This may be a read error: a much more frequent sequence differs by one nucleotide. The same CDR3 can be traced to other DNA sequences in this sample. The rearrangement joins TRDV1 to TRDJ1; the D gene is possibly TRDD2 (7 bases). The length of the CDR3 is 24 residues. Germline CDR1 and CDR2: TSWWSYY and QGS. The V gene lost 0 bases and the J gene lost 0 bases, with 35 bases spanning the gap. The CDR3 nucleotides are TGTGCTCTTGGGGAACTTCAGCTTTTCCTACGAGGAGCTGGGGACTTTGGATACACCGATAAACTCATCTTT. Its translation: CALGELQLFLRGAGDFGYTDKLIF.

The DNA for the CDR3 is TGTGCCTGTGACCCGGTACTGGGGGACCAAGGGTACACCGATAAACTCATCTTT. Its protein product is CACDPVLGDQGYTDKLIF. V is TRDV2 and J is TRDJ1, with 9 nucleotides matching TRDD3. The CDR3 consists of 18 residues. Germline V gene sequence: CDR1 GEAIGNYY, CDR2 EKD. The J segment lost 0 bases and the V segment lost 3 bases, leaving 13 bases of the junction unmatched.

This clone was detected only a few times. This may be a read error: a much more frequent sequence differs by one nucleotide. The V and J genes are TRDV1 and TRDJ1, with D unclear. V shed 4 bases and J shed 0 bases, with 30 bases lying between them. The CDR3 is 21 residues long. Germline CDR1 is TSWWSYY and CDR2 is QGS. In nucleotides, the CDR3 is TGTGCTCTTGGGGGACCTCGGGGCCCCCTGGCCCCAATGACCAACACCGATAAACTCATCTTT. It codes for CALGGPRGPLAPMTNTDKLIF.

This clone is labeled as medium-sized (0.01 to 0.1%). Given a much more abundant clone one base away, this may be a read error. The chain couples TRDV2 to TRDJ1; tentatively, D is TRDD3 (6 bases). Trimming left V 5 bases short and J 2 bases short, with 32 bases between. Germline CDR1 GEAIGNYY, CDR2 EKD. The CDR3 has 20 amino acids. The CDR3, as DNA: TGTGCCTGTGGTCGTGGTGGGGGCCCGACCCCTCGTTACCCAACCGATAAACTCATCTTT. This encodes CACGRGGGPTPRYPTDKLIF.

By sample fraction, this clone is medium-sized (0.01 to 0.1%). The rearrangement links TRDV1 to TRDJ1; 10 positions match TRDD3. V gave up 0 bases and J gave up 0 bases; unmatched junction bases: 13. CDR3 length: 20 amino acids. Germline loops: CDR1 TSWWSYY, CDR2 QGS. The CDR3 is CALGELESLGDSPYTDKLIF. CDR3 nucleotides: TGTGCTCTTGGGGAACTTGAGTCACTGGGGGATTCTCCGTACACCGATAAACTCATCTTT.

By sample fraction, this clone is medium-sized. This may arise from a read error, as a much more abundant clone is one base away. The rearrangement uses TRDV2 and TRDJ1, with D perhaps matching TRDD3 (5 bases). The CDR3 consists of 16 residues. CDR1 is GEAIGNYY and CDR2 is EKD in the germline V gene. With 3 bases removed from V and 4 bases from J, the gap between germline ends came to 20 bases. For the CDR3, the DNA is TGTGCCTGTGACGGTCTGTCCGCCACGATACACGATAAACTCATCTTT. As protein: CACDGLSATIHDKLIF.

By share, this clone counts as large. Additional DNA sequences in this sample encode the identical CDR3. The genes are TRDV1 and TRDJ1; 9 nucleotides align to TRDD3. The CDR3 extends over 17 amino acids. CDR1 TSWWSYY and CDR2 QGS come from the germline V gene. Trimming took 0 bases from V and 7 from J; bases not matched to a gene: 12. CDR3 nucleotide sequence: TGTGCTCTTGGGGAACTTCCCGCCCTGGGGATACGCGGTAAACTCATCTTT. Amino acid sequence: CALGELPALGIRGKLIF.

This clone was seen a few times. The mismatch at residue 16 between this DNA's translation and the TCRdb protein of a much larger clone likely reflects a read error; the protein shown is translated from the DNA. The chain couples TRDV1 to TRDJ1; D is uncertain. Trimming took off 2 bases at V and 6 bases at J, with 31 bases between the two ends. CDR3 length: 20 residues. Germline V gene sequence: CDR1 TSWWSYY, CDR2 QGS. The CDR3 bases are TGTGCTCTTGGGGAAGCCACAGGAACTATGATGTGGGAGATAAGCAATAAACTCATCTTT. This translates into CALGEATGTMMWEISNKLIF.

A few counts support this clone. The chain has TRDV1 and TRDJ1; TRDD3 agrees at 8 bases. The CDR3 spans 26 residues. Germline V gene data show CDR1 as TSWWSYY and CDR2 as QGS. Unmatched junction bases numbered 33, after V lost 0 bases and J lost 0 bases. CDR3 region: CALGELKGKLHSNGLGDYLYTDKLIF. The CDR3 nucleotides read TGTGCTCTTGGGGAACTTAAGGGTAAGCTCCACTCCAATGGTTTGGGGGATTACTTGTACACCGATAAACTCATCTTT.

By proportion, this clone is medium-sized (0.01 to 0.1%). The DNA for the CDR3 is TGTGCAGCAAGGATGAAGCTTCCTACTGGGGGAGACAGCCTCGGGACCGATAAACTCATCTTT. Protein product: CAARMKLPTGGDSLGTDKLIF. This chain connects TRAV29/DV5 to TRDJ1, with D possibly TRDD3 on 9 matching bases. There are 21 residues in the CDR3. Germline V lookup: CDR1 NSMFDY, CDR2 ISSIKDK. Trimming pared 2 bases from V and 2 bases from J, leaving 34 bases between.